The 2 T cell receptor beta chains in this list originate from one sample, sequenced in a study of neurological immune-mediated disorders. As to time point: longitudinal time-point 2. TCRdb passed the 5' RACE reads through MiXCR, listing each CDR3 protein once. The sample has some 87,000 distinct CDR3 sequences, around 6% seen once; the top ten hold roughly 7.3%. Sequencing used PBMCs. These receptors were collected from a woman in her fifties or sixties with multiple sclerosis.

This clonotype was counted at least ten times. The chain recombines TRBV5-1 with TRBJ1-5, with a tentative D call TRBD1 (6 bases). CDR1 is SGHRS and CDR2 is YFSETQ in the germline V gene. V was cut by 5 bases and J by 3 bases, with 15 bases left in between. The CDR3 sequence is 15 residues long. CDR3 bases: TGCGCCAGCAGTTGGGGGGCAGGGATCAATCAGCCCCAGCATTTT. This encodes CASSWGAGINQPQHF.

There are many counts of this clonotype. The chain uses TRBV3-1 and TRBJ2-7; 10 bases agree with TRBD1. Germline trimming cut 8 bases from V and 3 bases from J; bases unmatched to any gene: 10. The germline gives CDR1 LGHDT, CDR2 YNNKEL (reference sequence). This CDR3 is built from 15 residues. In nucleotides, the CDR3 is TGTGCCAGCTCTGAGACAGGGGGCGATTTCTACGAGCAGTACTTC. Its translation: CASSETGGDFYEQYF.